The next 28 T cell receptor beta chains were all read from a single sample in a study of response to subunit inactivated influenza vaccine. TCRdb re-analysed the RT-PCR reads in MiXCR, keeping a single row per CDR3 protein. The table lists approximately 570,000 distinct CDR3 sequences, less than 10% of them singletons, with under 15% in the top ten. This specimen consisted of PBMCs from blood, obtained around 2 years after vaccination. These TCRs come from a man aged 45 to 70 who received an inactivated influenza vaccine.

This clonotype was detected a few times. The chain is built from TRBV7-2 and TRBJ2-5, with D unclear. This CDR3 has 12 residues. Trimming left V 3 bases short and J 7 bases short, with 9 bases between. The germline V gene has CDR1 SGHTA and CDR2 FQGNSA. CDR3 region: CASSFSPGTQYF. Written as DNA, the CDR3 is TGTGCCAGCAGCTTTTCCCCAGGGACCCAGTACTTC.

The gene calls are TRBV28 and TRBJ2-5; no definite D call. From germline, CDR1 is MDHEN and CDR2 SYDVKM. The V end was cut by 3 bases, the J end by 1 base, with 12 bases between. This CDR3 contains 15 residues. The CDR3 DNA reads as TGTGCCAGCAGTTTTTCGGAACTTTCCCAAGAGACCCAGTACTTC. It is translated as CASSFSELSQETQYF.

This chain connects TRBV7-9 to TRBJ1-4; 7 positions match TRBD1. Trimming cost V 10 bases and J 14 bases; bases outside gene matches: 19. The length of the CDR3 is 14 residues. Germline CDR1 SEHNR, CDR2 FQNEAQ (reference sequence). The CDR3 reads CATWVQGARDSLFF. The CDR3 DNA reads as TGTGCCACCTGGGTTCAGGGAGCCCGGGACAGCCTGTTTTTT. The full variable domain, with the rest looked up from reference TRBV7-9 and TRBJ1-4, is DTGVSQNPRHKITKRGQNVTFRCDPISEHNRLYWYRQTLGQGPEFLTYFQNEAQLEKSRLLSDRFSAERPKGSFSTLEIQRTEQGDSAMYLCATWVQGARDSLFFGSGTQLSVL.

This clonotype was detected a few times. The CDR3 DNA reads as TGTGCCAGCAGCCCCGGGACAGGGATAGACTATGGCTACACCTTC. Its protein is CASSPGTGIDYGYTF. This rearrangement joins TRBV7-2 to TRBJ1-2, with 9 bases identical to TRBD1. J lost 3 bases, V lost 5 bases, and 7 bases had no gene match. The germline CDR1 and CDR2 sequences are SGHTA and FQGNSA. The CDR3 has 15 residues.

There are a few counts of this clonotype. The chain has TRBV12-3 or TRBV12-4 and TRBJ2-5; the D gene is possibly TRBD2 (6 bases). The CDR3 has 15 amino acids. V was trimmed by 6 bases and J by 3 bases, leaving 17 bases between them. CDR3 in amino acids: CASSPLGAGKETQYF. CDR3 DNA sequence: TGTGCCAGCAGCCCCCTCGGCGCGGGGAAAGAGACCCAGTACTTC.

The chain recombines TRBV5-1 with TRBJ2-5; tentative D call: TRBD2 (5 bases). The CDR3 runs 15 residues. CDR1 SGHRS and CDR2 YFSETQ come from the germline V gene. V was pared by 0 bases and J by 2 bases, with 11 bases between. CDR3 in DNA: TGCGCCAGCAGCTTGGGCGGACTGCTACAAGAGACCCAGTACTTC. Its protein product is CASSLGGLLQETQYF.

This clonotype appeared a few times. This sequence joins TRBV7-3 and TRBJ2-2; D might be TRBD2 (6 bases). V was clipped by 5 bases and J by 3 bases, with 19 bases between them. The germline CDR1 and CDR2 sequences are SGHTA and FQGTGA. CDR3 length equals 17 residues. The CDR3 DNA is TGTGCCAGCAGCCTATCCGGGAGCCTAGCCTACACCGGGGAGCTGTTTTTT. This translates into CASSLSGSLAYTGELFF.

This clonotype appeared a few times. This chain uses TRBV19 with TRBJ1-5; TRBD1 matches at 7 bases. CDR1 and CDR2 (germline): LNHDA, SQIVND (reference sequence). V was pared by 6 bases and J by 7 bases, with 6 bases of the junction left unmatched. The CDR3 totals 13 residues. The CDR3 DNA sequence: TGTGCCAGTAGGGCGACAGGGCAGCAGCCCCAGCATTTT. Protein product: CASRATGQQPQHF.

V is TRBV4-3 and J is TRBJ1-1; 9 bases agree with TRBD1. The CDR3 loop spans 17 amino acids. The V segment lost 4 bases and the J segment 4 bases; nucleotides outside the gene matches: 13. Per the germline V gene, CDR1 is LGHNA and CDR2 is YSLEER. CDR3 in DNA: TGCGCCAGCAGCCGTAAGGTACAGGGGGCGCGGGGCACTGAAGCTTTCTTT. Translated, it gives CASSRKVQGARGTEAFF.

J is TRBJ1-1 and V is TRBV10-1; a possible D gene is TRBD1 (5 bases). The CDR3 has 14 amino acids. Germline V gene data show CDR1 as WNHNN and CDR2 as SYGVQD (reference sequence). V dropped 0 bases and J dropped 4 bases, with 9 bases sitting between them. The CDR3 sequence is CASSESRGVTEAFF. CDR3 DNA: TGCGCCAGCAGTGAGTCGAGGGGAGTCACTGAAGCTTTCTTT.

In DNA, the CDR3 is TGCGCCAGCAGCCAAGAGAATTTGAGGGGAAGTTTCTATACGCAGTATTTT. It specifies CASSQENLRGSFYTQYF. This chain joins TRBV4-3 and TRBJ2-3, with D possibly called TRBD1 or TRBD2 (5 bases each). The ends were cut back, 0 bases at V and 7 bases at J, with 20 bases in the middle. The germline V gene encodes CDR1 LGHNA and CDR2 YSLEER. The CDR3 covers 17 residues.

V usage is TRBV20-1 and J usage is TRBJ2-1, with 9 bases identical to TRBD1. J gave up 10 bases and V 2 bases, and 9 bases lay outside the gene matches. The CDR3 is 14 residues long. The germline CDR1 and CDR2 sequences are DFQATT and SNEGSKA (reference sequence). The CDR3 sequence: CSARPGQGSLEQFF. Here the CDR3 DNA reads TGCAGTGCTAGACCGGGACAGGGTAGCCTGGAGCAGTTCTTC.

In this sample, this clonotype turned up many times. This sequence joins TRBV20-1 and TRBJ1-1; the match to TRBD1 covers 11 bases. CDR3 length: 14 residues. Germline V gives CDR1 DFQATT, CDR2 SNEGSKA (reference sequence). Unmatched junction bases numbered 4, after V lost 2 bases and J lost 5 bases. CDR3 in DNA: TGCAGTGCTAGATCCGGGACAGGGGGAACTGAAGCTTTCTTT. Its translation is CSARSGTGGTEAFF.

This clonotype was recorded at least ten times. J is TRBJ2-7 and V is TRBV4-3, with 9 bases fitting TRBD1. This CDR3 is built from 16 residues. Germline V lookup: CDR1 LGHNA, CDR2 YSLEER. Trimming took 0 bases from V and 2 from J; bases not matched to a gene: 5. CDR3 protein: CASSQDVGTGPYEQYF. The CDR3 DNA is TGCGCCAGCAGCCAAGATGTGGGGACAGGGCCCTACGAGCAGTACTTC.

The sample holds a few counts of this clonotype. The chain couples TRBV12-3 or TRBV12-4 to TRBJ2-3; the match to TRBD2 covers 16 bases. The CDR3 sequence is 18 residues long. V shed 1 base, J shed 4 bases, and the junction held 5 bases outside the gene matches. This chain's CDR3 is CASSLGGLAGGSADTQYF. DNA of the CDR3: TGTGCCAGCAGTTTAGGGGGACTAGCGGGAGGGTCCGCAGATACGCAGTATTTT.

The table lists this clonotype with a few counts. The genes are TRBV27 and TRBJ1-1, with D possibly matching TRBD1 (5 bases). Trimming stripped 0 bases from V and 1 base from J, with 12 bases between. The CDR3 has 16 amino acids. CDR1 MNHEY and CDR2 SMNVEV come from the germline V gene (reference sequence). The CDR3 region has the DNA TGTGCCAGCAGTTTATCTGGGGGGTCGGGGAACACTGAAGCTTTCTTT. It is translated as CASSLSGGSGNTEAFF.

This clonotype was observed at least ten times. The chain is built from TRBV16 and TRBJ1-2; D unresolved. The length of the CDR3 is 14 residues. V lost 3 bases, J lost 3 bases, and 11 bases lay in between. Germline CDR1 and CDR2: KGHSY and FQNENV. In nucleotides, the CDR3 is TGTGCCAGCAGCCATGGCAGATTGGACTATGGCTACACCTTC. Protein: CASSHGRLDYGYTF. Full variable domain (rest looked up from reference TRBV16 and TRBJ1-2): GEEVAQTPKHLVRGEGQKAKLYCAPIKGHSYVFWYQQVLKNEFKFLISFQNENVFDETGMPKERFSAKCLPNSPCSLEIQATKLEDSAVYFCASSHGRLDYGYTFGSGTRLTVV.

The sample holds many counts of this clonotype. The chain has TRBV7-2 and TRBJ2-6; 12 bases agree with TRBD1. The germline V gene has CDR1 SGHTA and CDR2 FQGNSA. J gave up 2 bases and V 0 bases, and 2 bases lay outside the gene matches. This CDR3 is built from 18 residues. The CDR3 nucleotides read TGTGCCAGCAGCTTAGCGGGGGACAGGGGGCCTGGGGCCAACGTCCTGACTTTC. It codes for CASSLAGDRGPGANVLTF.

The chain combines TRBV12-3 or TRBV12-4 with TRBJ1-2; unclear D gene. This CDR3 has 14 residues. Trimming stripped 3 bases from V and 1 base from J, with 9 bases between. The CDR3 DNA reads as TGTGCCAGCAGTTTTCGGTCCTTTAACTATGGCTACACCTTC. It encodes CASSFRSFNYGYTF.

This sequence joins TRBV6-5 and TRBJ1-4, with a weak D call TRBD1 (6 bases). Trimming removed 6 bases from V and 4 bases from J, with 12 bases in between. Per germline, CDR1 MNHEY and CDR2 SVGAGI. The CDR3 is 14 amino acids. The CDR3 DNA reads TGTGCCAGCAGGTTAAGGACAGATAATGAAAAACTGTTTTTT. Its protein is CASRLRTDNEKLFF.

A few counts support this clonotype. The rearrangement links TRBV10-3 to TRBJ2-3; D gene uncertain. CDR1 is ENHRY and CDR2 is SYGVKD in the germline V gene. Trimming left V 0 bases short and J 2 bases short, with 9 bases between. The CDR3 consists of 15 residues. The CDR3 nucleotides read TGTGCCATCAGTGAGTCGAACAGTATCACAGATACGCAGTATTTT. Its translation is CAISESNSITDTQYF.

This clonotype was detected a few times. The chain carries TRBV20-1 and TRBJ2-5; D may be TRBD2 (6 bases). The CDR3 loop spans 14 amino acids. With 0 bases removed from V and 5 bases from J, the gap between germline ends came to 13 bases. The germline CDR1 and CDR2 sequences are DFQATT and SNEGSKA (reference sequence). The CDR3 coding sequence is TGCAGTGCTAGAGATCGGGTAGGGAGGGAGACCCAGTACTTC. Amino acid sequence: CSARDRVGRETQYF.

The rearrangement joins TRBV7-2 to TRBJ2-1; D remains ambiguous. V gave up 7 bases and J gave up 9 bases, with 16 bases separating them. CDR1 and CDR2 from the germline V gene are SGHTA and FQGNSA. The CDR3 contains 13 residues. The DNA of the CDR3 is TGTGCCAGCAAACAACCCACTGTAGGTGAGCAGTTCTTC. It translates to CASKQPTVGEQFF.

This clonotype was recorded at least ten times. This sequence joins TRBV18 and TRBJ1-2; D remains unclear. Trimming stripped 3 bases from V and 0 bases from J, with 14 bases between. CDR1 and CDR2 (germline): KGHSH, LQKENI. This CDR3 region has 16 residues. CDR3 loop: CASSPKTNPTNYGYTF. Here the CDR3 DNA reads TGTGCCAGCTCACCGAAGACCAACCCTACTAACTATGGCTACACCTTC.

This clonotype was seen at least ten times. The chain carries TRBV28 and TRBJ1-1; unclear D gene. In germline, CDR1 is MDHEN, CDR2 SYDVKM. Trimming stripped 1 base from V and 6 bases from J, with 9 bases between. The CDR3 contains 13 residues. CDR3 sequence: CASSLSLSSEAFF. CDR3 bases: TGTGCCAGCAGTTTATCTCTGAGTTCTGAAGCTTTCTTT.

The chain uses TRBV18 and TRBJ1-1, with 7 bases fitting TRBD1. Germline-derived CDR1 and CDR2 are KGHSH and LQKENI. CDR3 length: 13 amino acids. The V gene end was trimmed by 3 bases and the J gene end by 5 bases; junction bases not matched to a gene: 3. CDR3 DNA sequence: TGTGCCAGCTCACCTGGACAGGAGACTGAAGCTTTCTTT. This encodes CASSPGQETEAFF.

At least ten counts were recorded for this clonotype. This chain uses TRBV28 with TRBJ1-2, with D perhaps TRBD1 (5 bases). The CDR3 runs 14 residues. Germline V gene sequence: CDR1 MDHEN, CDR2 SYDVKM. Trimming took off 5 bases at V and 4 bases at J, with 14 bases between the two ends. The CDR3 here is CASSPLEGRYGYTF. The CDR3 DNA is TGTGCCAGCAGTCCCCTAGAGGGGCGCTATGGCTACACCTTC.

This clonotype was observed many times. The gene calls are TRBV6-2 or TRBV6-3 and TRBJ2-2; D is unresolved. Germline lookup yields CDR1 MNHEY and CDR2 SVGEGT. The CDR3 totals 15 residues. The V and J ends lost 4 bases and 6 bases respectively, with 15 bases between them. The CDR3 region is CASSFVGLDAGELFF. In DNA, the CDR3 is TGTGCCAGCAGTTTCGTGGGTCTAGATGCCGGGGAGCTGTTTTTT.